This T cell receptor (beta chain) was recorded in a study of blood T cell repertoires in COVID-19. Original data processing: Estimates of nucleated cell counts were drawn from the amplification of reference gene primers. The repertoire was sequenced with immunoSEQ multiplex PCR; TCRdb's copy has only in-frame clones and lacks some. V, J and clone size derive from that table, while D and trimming were established from the DNA sequence. Of about 210,000 clones detected, approximately 89% appear once; the ten largest clones hold more than 4.5%. This CDR3 has 13 amino acids. In germline, CDR1 is GTSNPN, CDR2 SVGIG (reference sequence). V trimming: 8 bases; J trimming: 6 bases; junction bases outside the gene matches: 9.

The clonotype was recovered from a woman between 40 and 55 years old with acute or convalescent COVID-19. The source material was peripheral blood. The chain uses TRBV30 and TRBJ2-2; TRBD1 matches at 7 bases. CDR3 region: CARTGSLPGELFF. In nucleotides, the CDR3 is TGTGCCAGGACAGGTAGTCTTCCCGGGGAGCTGTTTTTT.